The 25 T cell receptor beta chains below come from one sample, sequenced in a study of memory CD4+ T cells and cytomegalovirus serostatus. Single viable CD3+CD4+CD8-CD45RO+ cells were sorted as the memory CD4+ T cells. Profiled with immunoSEQ multiplex PCR; TCRdb holds only in-frame clones, not every one. The table includes approximately 50,000 clones, 70% to 85% detected once. Sequenced material: memory CD4+ T cells from blood. The source is an adult in good health and CMV-seropositive.

In this sample, this clone turned up once. The genes are TRBV9 and TRBJ2-5; D is unresolved. In germline, CDR1 is SGDLS, CDR2 YYNGEE. The CDR3 totals 14 residues. V lost 3 bases and J 4 bases, leaving 13 bases between the germline ends. The CDR3 DNA follows: TGTGCCAGCAGCGAGGGTCAATGGGGAGAGACCCAGTACTTC. It encodes CASSEGQWGETQYF. Full variable domain (remainder filled in from reference TRBV9 and TRBJ2-5): DSGVTQTPKHLITATGQRVTLRCSPRSGDLSVYWYQQSLDQGLQFLIQYYNGEERAKGNILERFSAQQFPDLHSELNLSSLELGDSALYFCASSEGQWGETQYFGPGTRLLVL.

This chain joins TRBV6-1 and TRBJ2-2; D gene unclear. Trimming took off 1 base at V and 9 bases at J, with 12 bases between the two ends. Germline V gives CDR1 MNHNS, CDR2 SASEGT. The CDR3 length is 14 residues. The CDR3, as DNA: TGTGCCAGCAGTGAAGATTTTAAGCCCCGGGAGCTGTTTTTT. This translates into CASSEDFKPRELFF.

The chain combines TRBV2 with TRBJ2-1, with TRBD2 matching 10 bases. The CDR3 sequence is 13 residues long. The V gene's germline CDR1 is SNHLY and CDR2 FYNNEI. Germline trimming cut 8 bases from V and 10 bases from J; bases unmatched to any gene: 8. The CDR3 reads CASAPSGSVEQFF. The CDR3 nucleotides read TGTGCCAGCGCCCCTAGCGGGAGTGTGGAGCAGTTCTTC.

The chain combines TRBV6-1 with TRBJ2-7, with D possibly being TRBD1 (6 bases). Germline CDR1 reads MNHNS; CDR2 reads SASEGT. The V and J ends lost 6 bases and 6 bases respectively, with 12 bases between them. The CDR3 has 12 amino acids. The CDR3 nucleotides read TGTGCCAGCAGCGAACAGGGTAGCGAGCAGTACTTC. Its translation: CASSEQGSEQYF.

This clone has more than one count but fewer than ten. This chain joins TRBV7-9 and TRBJ1-2, with a possible D match to TRBD1 (5 bases). Trimming took 6 bases from V and 3 from J, leaving 5 bases between them. In germline, CDR1 is SEHNR, CDR2 FQNEAQ (reference sequence). This CDR3 has 11 residues. CDR3 amino acids: CASRTDYGYTF. DNA for the CDR3: TGTGCCAGCAGGACAGACTATGGCTACACCTTC.

The V and J genes are TRBV7-9 and TRBJ2-5; D is unclear. V dropped 1 base and J dropped 2 bases, with 11 bases sitting between them. The CDR3 consists of 15 residues. Per the germline V gene, CDR1 is SEHNR and CDR2 is FQNEAQ (reference sequence). CDR3 region: CASSLGTKPQETQYF. CDR3 in DNA: TGTGCCAGCAGCTTAGGGACGAAGCCTCAAGAGACCCAGTACTTC. Full variable domain (outside the CDR3, taken from reference TRBV7-9 and TRBJ2-5): DTGVSQNPRHKITKRGQNVTFRCDPISEHNRLYWYRQTLGQGPEFLTYFQNEAQLEKSRLLSDRFSAERPKGSFSTLEIQRTEQGDSAMYLCASSLGTKPQETQYFGPGTRLLVL.

The chain has TRBV7-2 and TRBJ2-6; D possibly corresponds to TRBD1 (5 bases). Between the trimmed V and J ends, which lost 4 bases and 3 bases, there was a span of 10 bases. Germline V gene sequence: CDR1 SGHTA, CDR2 FQGNSA. The CDR3 has 15 amino acids. The CDR3 here is CASSYPGLGANVLTF. DNA of the CDR3: TGTGCCAGCAGCTACCCAGGGCTTGGGGCCAACGTCCTGACTTTC.

The CDR3 bases are TGCGCCAGCAGCCAAGCGCGGGGGGAGGGGGCCAGGGTGGGTGGCTACACCTTC. Translating gives CASSQARGEGARVGGYTF. The V and J genes are TRBV4-3 and TRBJ1-2; 7 bases match TRBD1. The V gene's germline CDR1 is LGHNA and CDR2 YSLEER. V lost 1 base to trimming and J lost 7 bases; unmatched junction nucleotides: 18. This CDR3 contains 18 residues.

The V gene is TRBV28, the J gene TRBJ2-7, with 8 bases aligning to TRBD2. V lost 2 bases and J lost 4; bases outside the gene matches: 4. The CDR3 runs 14 residues. Germline CDR1 is MDHEN and CDR2 is SYDVKM. In nucleotides, the CDR3 is TGTGCCAGCAGTTTAATCGGGAGGGCGTACGAGCAGTACTTC. It specifies CASSLIGRAYEQYF.

V usage is TRBV15 and J usage is TRBJ1-4; D gene unclear. The germline gives CDR1 LNHNV, CDR2 YYDKDF (reference sequence). V shed 3 bases and J shed 7 bases, with 9 bases lying between them. This CDR3 is built from 13 residues. Written as DNA, the CDR3 is TGTGCCACCAGCAGGGCGAAAGTTGAAAAACTGTTTTTT. It encodes CATSRAKVEKLFF.

This chain uses TRBV30 with TRBJ2-7; D is uncertain. Germline V CDR1 and CDR2: GTSNPN, SVGIG (reference sequence). The V gene lost 3 bases and the J gene lost 3 bases, with 21 bases spanning the gap. The CDR3 length is 16 residues. CDR3 bases: TGTGCCTGGAGGCCCCTGGGAAGCCTGGGCCACTACGAGCAGTACTTC. Protein product: CAWRPLGSLGHYEQYF.

This chain joins TRBV30 and TRBJ1-4; 7 positions agree with TRBD1. The CDR3 is 14 amino acids. Germline V gives CDR1 GTSNPN, CDR2 SVGIG (reference sequence). With V trimmed by 5 bases and J by 7 bases, 10 bases remained unmatched. The CDR3 here is CAWDKKGAGEKLFF. CDR3 in DNA: TGTGCCTGGGACAAAAAGGGGGCAGGTGAAAAACTGTTTTTT.

This clone was counted once. The CDR3 loop is CASSAWGSEAFF. In DNA, the CDR3 is TGCGCCAGCAGTGCATGGGGTTCCGAAGCTTTCTTT. The rearrangement uses TRBV10-2 and TRBJ1-1, with D unclear. Deletions cut 4 bases from V and 8 bases from J, with 11 bases between. Germline V CDR1 and CDR2: WSHSY, SAAADI. The CDR3 loop spans 12 amino acids.

This chain joins TRBV19 and TRBJ2-7, with 13 bases lining up with TRBD2. This CDR3 comprises 17 residues. In germline, CDR1 is LNHDA, CDR2 SQIVND (reference sequence). Germline trimming cut 5 bases from V and 8 bases from J; bases unmatched to any gene: 15. CDR3 bases: TGTGCCAGTAGTCAGGAGGGAGGACTAGCGGGAGCAGCGAAGCAGTACTTC. Its translation is CASSQEGGLAGAAKQYF.

V usage is TRBV11-3 and J usage is TRBJ2-7; D not certain. CDR3 length: 14 residues. V was shortened by 0 bases and J by 3 bases, with 9 bases between the two germline ends. CDR1 and CDR2 from the germline V gene are SGHNT and YENEEA. In DNA form, the CDR3 reads TGTGCCAGCAGCTTAGAAACGGGTCACTACGAGCAGTACGTC. It specifies CASSLETGHYEQYV.

J is TRBJ2-2 and V is TRBV2; D is uncertain. The CDR3 consists of 13 residues. Germline lookup yields CDR1 SNHLY and CDR2 FYNNEI. Between the trimmed V and J ends, which lost 6 bases and 0 bases, there was a span of 5 bases. CDR3 residues: CASREPNTGELFF. CDR3 in DNA: TGTGCCAGCAGGGAGCCGAACACCGGGGAGCTGTTTTTT. Full variable domain (missing parts from reference TRBV2 and TRBJ2-2): EPEVTQTPSHQVTQMGQEVILRCVPISNHLYFYWYRQILGQKVEFLVSFYNNEISEKSEIFDDQFSVERPDGSNFTLKIRSTKLEDSAMYFCASREPNTGELFFGEGSRLTVL.

This chain links TRBV12-5 with TRBJ1-1; D is uncertain. The germline CDR1 and CDR2 sequences are LGHNT and FRNRAP. V was pared by 2 bases and J by 5 bases, with 6 bases between. This CDR3 comprises 12 residues. The chain's CDR3 is CASGLSRTEAFF. The CDR3 DNA is TGTGCTAGTGGTTTGAGCCGAACTGAAGCTTTCTTT.

The chain uses TRBV2 and TRBJ2-3, with TRBD2 identical over 10 bases. V lost 4 bases and J lost 8; bases outside the gene matches: 9. This CDR3 spans 15 amino acids. Germline CDR1 SNHLY, CDR2 FYNNEI. DNA of the CDR3: TGTGCCAGCAGTGCAGCGGGAGGGACTCGGGGTACGCAGTATTTT. Its protein is CASSAAGGTRGTQYF.

This clone has just a few counts. This sequence joins TRBV7-8 and TRBJ1-3; 7 nucleotides agree with TRBD1. V lost 1 base and J lost 0; bases outside the gene matches: 6. The germline V gene has CDR1 SGHVS and CDR2 FQNEAQ. The length of the CDR3 is 17 residues. In nucleotides, the CDR3 is TGTGCCAGCAGCTTAGAGACAGGGCATTTCTCTGGAAACACCATATATTTT. Its translation: CASSLETGHFSGNTIYF.

This clone was observed a few times. The rearrangement uses TRBV7-9 and TRBJ1-4, with D perhaps matching TRBD1 (6 bases). CDR1 and CDR2 from the germline V gene are SEHNR and FQNEAQ (reference sequence). The CDR3 has 14 amino acids. V was clipped by 5 bases and J by 3 bases, with 10 bases between them. CDR3 coding DNA: TGTGCCAGCAGCCCACAGGGCCCTAATGAAAAACTGTTTTTT. This encodes CASSPQGPNEKLFF.

This clone came up a few times. This chain uses TRBV4-3 with TRBJ2-5, with 7 bases aligning to TRBD1. Germline CDR1 is LGHNA and CDR2 is YSLEER. Trimming cost V 2 bases and J 6 bases; bases outside gene matches: 6. The CDR3 runs to 14 residues. CDR3 DNA: TGCGCCAGCAGCCAAAACAGGGGCGCAAAGACCCAGTACTTC. Translated, it gives CASSQNRGAKTQYF.

The chain combines TRBV4-1 with TRBJ1-3; the D is unclear. This CDR3 contains 16 residues. Germline CDR1 and CDR2: MGHRA and YSYEKL. Between the trimmed V and J ends, which lost 4 bases and 0 bases, there was a span of 13 bases. CDR3 sequence reads: CASSPYYGRSGNTIYF. CDR3 sequence (DNA): TGCGCCAGCAGCCCGTATTACGGTCGCTCTGGAAACACCATATATTTT.

This clone came up once. The chain couples TRBV7-8 to TRBJ1-2, with D unclear. Between the trimmed V and J ends, which lost 5 bases and 4 bases, there was a span of 11 bases. Looked up from germline, CDR1 is SGHVS and CDR2 is FQNEAQ. CDR3 length equals 13 residues. The CDR3 spells CASSHKRGYGYTF. The DNA of the CDR3 is TGTGCCAGCAGCCATAAGCGGGGCTATGGCTACACCTTC.

The V and J genes are TRBV28 and TRBJ2-1; D might be TRBD1 (6 bases). Germline CDR1 reads MDHEN; CDR2 reads SYDVKM. The CDR3 is made up of 15 amino acids. V was clipped by 5 bases and J by 2 bases, with 13 bases between them. The CDR3 DNA follows: TGTGCCAGCAGTCACAGGGCTGCCCCCTACAATGAGCAGTTCTTC. The encoded protein is CASSHRAAPYNEQFF. Full variable domain (rest looked up from reference TRBV28 and TRBJ2-1): DVKVTQSSRYLVKRTGEKVFLECVQDMDHENMFWYRQDPGLGLRLIYFSYDVKMKEKGDIPEGYSVSREKKERFSLILESASTNQTSMYLCASSHRAAPYNEQFFGPGTRLTVL.

This rearrangement joins TRBV11-2 to TRBJ1-2; D might be TRBD1 (5 bases). CDR3 length equals 15 residues. V lost 0 bases and J 0 bases, leaving 8 bases between the germline ends. Germline V gene lookup returns CDR1 SGHAT and CDR2 FQNNGV. CDR3 loop: CASSLDRGTNYGYTF. The CDR3 DNA reads as TGTGCCAGCAGCTTAGATCGGGGGACTAACTATGGCTACACCTTC.